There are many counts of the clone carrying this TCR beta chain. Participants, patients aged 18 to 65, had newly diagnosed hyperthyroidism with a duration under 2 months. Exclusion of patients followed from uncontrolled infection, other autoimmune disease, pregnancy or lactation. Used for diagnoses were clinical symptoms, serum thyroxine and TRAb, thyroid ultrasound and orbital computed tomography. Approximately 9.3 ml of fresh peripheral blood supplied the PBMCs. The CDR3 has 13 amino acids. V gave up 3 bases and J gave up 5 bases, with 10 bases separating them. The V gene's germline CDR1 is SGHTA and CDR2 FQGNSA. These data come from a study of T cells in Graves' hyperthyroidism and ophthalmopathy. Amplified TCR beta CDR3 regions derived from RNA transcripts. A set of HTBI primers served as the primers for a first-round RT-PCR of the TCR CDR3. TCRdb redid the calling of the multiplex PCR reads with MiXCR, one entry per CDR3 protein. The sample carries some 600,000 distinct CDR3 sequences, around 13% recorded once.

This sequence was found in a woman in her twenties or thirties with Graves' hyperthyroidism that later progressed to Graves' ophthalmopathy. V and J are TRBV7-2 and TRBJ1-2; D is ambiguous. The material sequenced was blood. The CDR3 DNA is TGTGCCAGCAGCTTTTCGCGGGTTTATGGCTACACCTTC. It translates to CASSFSRVYGYTF.